This T cell receptor beta chain was captured in a study of T cell repertoires in cytomegalovirus infection. This clonotype appeared a few times. Antigen unknown. The trim removed 4 bases at V and 5 bases at J, leaving 5 bases unmatched. CDR3 length equals 15 residues. Germline V gives CDR1 KGHDR, CDR2 SFDVKD. TCRdb reprocessed the reads via MiXCR and lists one record per CDR3 protein. The data contain about a million distinct CDR3 sequences, 25% to 40% of them singletons. V usage is TRBV24-1 and J usage is TRBJ1-5; TRBD1 aligns across 9 bases. The sequences come from cultured CD8+ T cells from PBMCs, collected from culture after CMV antigen stimulation. This TCR was recovered from a human donor in good health (CMV status not recorded). Some clones in this sample may be carry-over from other donors' samples. CDR3 in amino acids: CATSEGTGYHQPQHF. DNA for the CDR3: TGTGCCACCAGTGAGGGGACAGGGTACCATCAGCCCCAGCATTTT.